Below are 27 T cell receptor beta chains sequenced from a single sample in a study of T-cell memory formation after mild COVID-19. Each CDR3 protein is one row after TCRdb ran MiXCR on the 5' RACE reads. Altogether over 450,000 distinct CDR3 sequences are present, about a fifth being singletons, with the ten largest covering around 13%. Sequences were obtained from PBMCs or a T cell subset sorted from them (not recorded which). The origin of the receptors is an adult woman who had mild COVID-19 (a few samples of this study predate the infection). Cell type and time point are not known.

This clonotype was seen a handful of times. The rearrangement joins TRBV15 to TRBJ2-7; 8 bases align to TRBD1. With V trimmed by 0 bases and J by 12 bases, 7 bases remained unmatched. CDR1 and CDR2 (germline): LNHNV, YYDKDF (reference sequence). This CDR3 comprises 13 residues. The CDR3 region is CATSRDYQGAPYF. CDR3 coding DNA: TGTGCCACCAGCAGAGATTATCAGGGGGCGCCGTACTTC.

The chain carries TRBV10-3 and TRBJ2-5, with 7 bases that match TRBD1. The CDR3 covers 13 residues. Germline V gives CDR1 ENHRY, CDR2 SYGVKD. The V segment lost 4 bases and the J segment 4 bases; nucleotides outside the gene matches: 3. CDR3 bases: TGTGCCATCAGTGGGACAGGCACAGAGACCCAGTACTTC. This translates into CAISGTGTETQYF.

This clonotype was picked up a small number of times. V usage is TRBV18 and J usage is TRBJ1-1, with unresolved D. The germline gives CDR1 KGHSH, CDR2 LQKENI. The CDR3 runs 14 residues. Trimming cost V 4 bases and J 1 base, with 10 bases left between them. CDR3 sequence (DNA): TGTGCCAGCTCACTTCGAGCGGAGAACACTGAAGCTTTCTTT. It codes for CASSLRAENTEAFF. Combining the CDR3 with reference TRBV18 and TRBJ1-1 gives the whole variable domain NAGVMQNPRHLVRRRGQEARLRCSPMKGHSHVYWYRQLPEEGLKFMVYLQKENIIDESGMPKERFSAEFPKEGPSILRIQQVVRGDSAAYFCASSLRAENTEAFFGQGTRLTVV.

This clonotype showed up just a few times. CDR3 DNA: TGTGCCAGCAGCCAAGTAGTGAGCACAGATACGCAGTATTTT. Its protein is CASSQVVSTDTQYF. This sequence joins TRBV3-1 and TRBJ2-3; no clear D. The CDR3 runs to 14 residues. CDR1 is LGHDT, CDR2 YNNKEL, per germline (reference sequence). Trimming pared 1 base from V and 0 bases from J, leaving 5 bases between.

This clonotype was counted a few times. The rearrangement links TRBV7-2 to TRBJ2-7, with 8 positions matching TRBD2. This CDR3 region has 17 residues. Trimming at V came to 5 bases and at J to 2 bases, leaving 14 bases not matched to a gene. Germline V gene data show CDR1 as SGHTA and CDR2 as FQGNSA. For the CDR3, the DNA is TGTGCCAGCAGCCCCGGCCCTAGGACTAGCCCGCCCTACGAGCAGTACTTC. Translated, it gives CASSPGPRTSPPYEQYF.

The DNA of the CDR3 is TGCGCCAGCAGCGCAAGACAGGGGTCGGCCTACGAGCAGTACTTC. Its protein product is CASSARQGSAYEQYF. V usage is TRBV5-1 and J usage is TRBJ2-7; 8 nucleotides agree with TRBD1. CDR3 length: 15 residues. V lost 4 bases to trimming and J lost 2 bases; unmatched junction nucleotides: 8. Germline CDR1 SGHRS, CDR2 YFSETQ.

This clonotype has just a few counts. This sequence joins TRBV5-1 and TRBJ2-7; TRBD2 aligns across 7 bases. Germline V gene lookup returns CDR1 SGHRS and CDR2 YFSETQ. Losses at the gene ends were 0 bases for V and 0 bases for J; bases not matched to a gene: 12. CDR3 size: 18 residues. The CDR3 spells CASSLGGLGGRHSYEQYF. The CDR3 DNA follows: TGCGCCAGCAGCTTGGGCGGGCTTGGCGGGAGACACTCCTACGAGCAGTACTTC.

The V call is TRBV6-6, the J call TRBJ2-7; maybe TRBD2 (6 bases). The CDR3 contains 14 residues. The ends were cut back, 2 bases at V and 6 bases at J, with 14 bases in the middle. CDR1 is MNHNY, CDR2 SVGAGI, per germline (reference sequence). The CDR3 DNA reads as TGTGCCAGCAGTTACGGCGGGAAAGCAATCGAGCAGTACTTC. It codes for CASSYGGKAIEQYF.

This chain joins TRBV27 and TRBJ2-6, with TRBD1 as a possible D gene (6 bases). Germline V lookup: CDR1 MNHEY, CDR2 SMNVEV (reference sequence). Trimming removed 5 bases from V and 0 bases from J, with 8 bases in between. This CDR3 contains 15 residues. Here the CDR3 DNA reads TGTGCCAGCAGTAGACAGGTCTCTGGGGCCAACGTCCTGACTTTC. Translated: CASSRQVSGANVLTF.

This clonotype was seen more than once but under ten times. The chain links TRBV4-1 to TRBJ1-2; 7 bases map to TRBD1. CDR3 length: 15 amino acids. Germline-derived CDR1 and CDR2 are MGHRA and YSYEKL. Losses at the gene ends were 6 bases for V and 4 bases for J; bases not matched to a gene: 11. Here the CDR3 reads CASRRDRVGSYGYTF. The CDR3, as DNA: TGCGCCAGCAGAAGAGACAGGGTGGGAAGCTATGGCTACACCTTC.

This clonotype has just a few counts. The rearrangement links TRBV7-9 to TRBJ2-7; 7 bases fit TRBD1. The ends lost 3 bases at V and 7 bases at J; junction bases unmatched: 18. The germline V gene encodes CDR1 SEHNR and CDR2 FQNEAQ (reference sequence). CDR3 length: 17 residues. CDR3 sequence reads: CASSLTRDRPMDREQYF. In DNA, the CDR3 is TGTGCCAGCAGCTTGACCCGGGACCGCCCAATGGACAGGGAGCAGTACTTC. Full variable domain (remainder filled in from reference TRBV7-9 and TRBJ2-7): DTGVSQNPRHKITKRGQNVTFRCDPISEHNRLYWYRQTLGQGPEFLTYFQNEAQLEKSRLLSDRFSAERPKGSFSTLEIQRTEQGDSAMYLCASSLTRDRPMDREQYFGPGTRLTVT.

The chain links TRBV5-8 to TRBJ1-1; D gene uncertain. The length of the CDR3 is 14 residues. Germline assignment: CDR1 SGHTS and CDR2 YDEGEE. V was trimmed by 0 bases and J by 4 bases, leaving 10 bases between them. CDR3 DNA sequence: TGTGCCAGCAGCTTGGTTAATCGGGGCACTGAAGCTTTCTTT. This sequence encodes CASSLVNRGTEAFF.

This sequence joins TRBV6-5 and TRBJ2-1, with a weak D call TRBD1 (6 bases). The CDR3 consists of 13 residues. Deletions cut 4 bases from V and 13 bases from J, with 17 bases between. Per germline, CDR1 MNHEY and CDR2 SVGAGI. The chain's CDR3 is CASSSPGHRNQFF. The CDR3 DNA follows: TGTGCCAGCAGTTCCCCGGGACATAGGAACCAGTTCTTC.

This clonotype was seen a handful of times. The gene calls are TRBV7-9 and TRBJ2-1; tentative D call: TRBD1 (6 bases). V lost 5 bases, J lost 5 bases, and 22 bases lay in between. This CDR3 has 17 amino acids. CDR1 SEHNR and CDR2 FQNEAQ come from the germline V gene (reference sequence). CDR3 sequence: CASSPRGGTQGHNEQFF. For the CDR3, the DNA is TGTGCCAGCAGCCCGAGAGGTGGGACACAGGGCCACAATGAGCAGTTCTTC.

This clonotype was seen more than once but under ten times. CDR3 amino acids: CATSDSVTQYF. Here the CDR3 DNA reads TGTGCCACCAGTGATTCCGTGACCCAGTACTTC. V is TRBV24-1 and J is TRBJ2-5; D remains ambiguous. V gave up 2 bases and J gave up 7 bases, with 4 bases separating them. The CDR3 sequence is 11 residues long. The germline CDR1 and CDR2 sequences are KGHDR and SFDVKD.

In DNA form, the CDR3 reads TGCAGCGTCGCGAGACAGGGGGGCTCCTACGAGCAGTACTTC. Amino acids: CSVARQGGSYEQYF. The chain is built from TRBV29-1 and TRBJ2-7; TRBD1 aligns across 9 bases. The germline V gene has CDR1 SQVTM and CDR2 ANQGSEA. J gave up 0 bases and V 6 bases, and 6 bases lay outside the gene matches. CDR3 length: 14 amino acids.

This clonotype was counted between two and nine times. The rearrangement links TRBV5-1 to TRBJ2-1; D is ambiguous. V was shortened by 5 bases and J by 8 bases, with 17 bases between the two germline ends. Germline lookup yields CDR1 SGHRS and CDR2 YFSETQ. The CDR3 is 14 residues long. CDR3 loop: CASSVGTSIDEQFF. For the CDR3, the DNA is TGCGCCAGCAGTGTAGGCACGAGCATCGATGAGCAGTTCTTC. Combining the CDR3 with reference TRBV5-1 and TRBJ2-1 gives the whole variable domain KAGVTQTPRYLIKTRGQQVTLSCSPISGHRSVSWYQQTPGQGLQFLFEYFSETQRNKGNFPGRFSGRQFSNSRSEMNVSTLELGDSALYLCASSVGTSIDEQFFGPGTRLTVL.

This clonotype was recorded many times. This chain links TRBV10-3 with TRBJ1-1, with D maybe TRBD1 (5 bases). V was cut by 2 bases and J by 1 base, with 11 bases left in between. CDR1 is ENHRY, CDR2 SYGVKD, per germline. There are 15 residues in the CDR3. DNA for the CDR3: TGTGCCATCAGTGAGAAGGGGATCGAGAACACTGAAGCTTTCTTT. Amino acids: CAISEKGIENTEAFF.

Only a few counts were recorded for this clonotype. V gene TRBV20-1 combines with J gene TRBJ2-4; the D gene is possibly TRBD1 (6 bases). Germline V gene lookup returns CDR1 DFQATT and CDR2 SNEGSKA (reference sequence). The CDR3 length is 13 residues. The V end was cut by 5 bases, the J end by 5 bases, with 13 bases between. CDR3 region: CSASDSWQNIQYF. CDR3 in DNA: TGCAGTGCTTCGGACAGTTGGCAAAACATTCAGTACTTC.

This clonotype appeared a few times. V gene TRBV7-6 combines with J gene TRBJ2-1; 7 nucleotides line up with TRBD1. The V gene end was trimmed by 0 bases and the J gene end by 8 bases; junction bases not matched to a gene: 13. The germline V gene encodes CDR1 SGHVS and CDR2 FNYEAQ. The CDR3 extends over 17 amino acids. As DNA, the CDR3 is TGTGCCAGCAGCTTAGCGCTTAGGACAGGTCCGGTCGATGAGCAGTTCTTC. Its protein is CASSLALRTGPVDEQFF.

This clonotype was recorded many times. The rearrangement uses TRBV5-1 and TRBJ2-3, with 8 positions matching TRBD2. This CDR3 spans 15 amino acids. V lost 3 bases to trimming and J lost 2 bases; unmatched junction nucleotides: 5. Germline CDR1 reads SGHRS; CDR2 reads YFSETQ. This CDR3 is CASSSGLAPTDTQYF. CDR3 coding DNA: TGCGCCAGCAGCTCCGGACTAGCCCCCACAGATACGCAGTATTTT.

This clonotype was counted only a few times. V usage is TRBV14 and J usage is TRBJ2-4; D remains ambiguous. CDR1 and CDR2 (germline): SGHDN, FVKESK. Trimming took 1 base from V and 15 from J, leaving 16 bases between them. This CDR3 has 13 amino acids. The CDR3 spells CASSQASDRRRYF. DNA for the CDR3: TGTGCCAGCAGCCAAGCGTCTGATCGAAGGCGGTACTTC.

The chain employs TRBV11-2 and TRBJ2-5; D tentatively fits TRBD1 or TRBD2 (5 bases each). The CDR3 contains 13 residues. The germline V gene has CDR1 SGHAT and CDR2 FQNNGV. V was shortened by 7 bases and J by 1 base, with 10 bases between the two germline ends. CDR3 nucleotides: TGTGCCAGCACCCCTGGGGGCCAAGAGACCCAGTACTTC. Encoded protein: CASTPGGQETQYF.

V is TRBV6-5 and J is TRBJ2-1; D unresolved. The CDR3 consists of 15 residues. The germline V gene encodes CDR1 MNHEY and CDR2 SVGAGI. V lost 10 bases and J 0 bases, leaving 16 bases between the germline ends. CDR3 DNA sequence: TGTGCCACTATGGCAGTAGATGCCTCCTACAATGAGCAGTTCTTC. Translating gives CATMAVDASYNEQFF.

This chain joins TRBV25-1 and TRBJ2-3; D is ambiguous. This CDR3 has 13 residues. Germline V gene lookup returns CDR1 MGHDK and CDR2 SYGVNS. Trimming removed 5 bases at V and 2 bases at J, with 8 bases between. The CDR3 sequence: CASSWINTDTQYF. CDR3 nucleotides: TGTGCCAGCAGTTGGATTAACACAGATACGCAGTATTTT.

This chain's CDR3 is CASSLTKSGSSNEQFF. The DNA of the CDR3 is TGTGCCAGCAGCTTAACCAAAAGCGGGAGTAGCAATGAGCAGTTCTTC. V gene TRBV7-6 combines with J gene TRBJ2-1, with TRBD2 matching 8 bases. The CDR3 runs 16 residues. Germline values: CDR1 SGHVS, CDR2 FNYEAQ. The V gene end was trimmed by 2 bases and the J gene end by 6 bases; junction bases not matched to a gene: 9. Full variable domain (missing parts from reference TRBV7-6 and TRBJ2-1): GAGVSQSPRYKVTKRGQDVALRCDPISGHVSLYWYRQALGQGPEFLTYFNYEAQQDKSGLPNDRFSAERPEGSISTLTIQRTEQRDSAMYRCASSLTKSGSSNEQFFGPGTRLTVL.

V is TRBV20-1 and J is TRBJ1-1; D is unclear. The germline CDR1 and CDR2 sequences are DFQATT and SNEGSKA (reference sequence). The CDR3 covers 13 residues. V was pared by 3 bases and J by 7 bases, with 15 bases between. CDR3 sequence (DNA): TGCAGTGCTAGCTCAGACACAGATATTGAAGCTTTCTTT. Translating it yields CSASSDTDIEAFF.